The subject of this entry is one TCR beta chain. TCRdb reanalysed the reads using MiXCR and keeps one entry per CDR3 protein. The sample yields 150,000 to 200,000 distinct CDR3 sequences, approximately 19% seen once. The data originate from a study of T cell repertoires in cytomegalovirus infection. Trimming shortened V by 7 bases and J by 6 bases, and 15 bases separated the two germline ends. This CDR3 comprises 13 residues. Sequences were obtained from PBMCs. The gene calls are TRBV12-3 or TRBV12-4 and TRBJ1-2; possibly TRBD1 for D (5 bases). This TCR derives from a human donor in good health (CMV status not recorded). Some clones in this sample may be carry-over from other donors' samples. CDR3 residues: CASTGGGTDGYTF. As DNA, the CDR3 is TGTGCCAGCACCGGTGGGGGGACGGATGGCTACACCTTC.